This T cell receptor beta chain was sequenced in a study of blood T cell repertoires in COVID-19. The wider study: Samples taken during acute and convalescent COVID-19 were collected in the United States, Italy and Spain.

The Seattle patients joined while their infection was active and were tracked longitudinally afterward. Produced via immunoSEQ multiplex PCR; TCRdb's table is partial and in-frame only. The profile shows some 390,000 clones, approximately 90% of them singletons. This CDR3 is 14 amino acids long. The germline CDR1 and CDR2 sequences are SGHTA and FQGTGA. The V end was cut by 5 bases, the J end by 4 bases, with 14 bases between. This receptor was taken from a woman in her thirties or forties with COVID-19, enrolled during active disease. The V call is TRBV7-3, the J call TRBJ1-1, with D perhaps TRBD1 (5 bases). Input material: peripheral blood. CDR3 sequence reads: CASSQQGAGTEAFF. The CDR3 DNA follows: TGTGCCAGCAGCCAGCAGGGAGCGGGCACTGAAGCTTTCTTT.